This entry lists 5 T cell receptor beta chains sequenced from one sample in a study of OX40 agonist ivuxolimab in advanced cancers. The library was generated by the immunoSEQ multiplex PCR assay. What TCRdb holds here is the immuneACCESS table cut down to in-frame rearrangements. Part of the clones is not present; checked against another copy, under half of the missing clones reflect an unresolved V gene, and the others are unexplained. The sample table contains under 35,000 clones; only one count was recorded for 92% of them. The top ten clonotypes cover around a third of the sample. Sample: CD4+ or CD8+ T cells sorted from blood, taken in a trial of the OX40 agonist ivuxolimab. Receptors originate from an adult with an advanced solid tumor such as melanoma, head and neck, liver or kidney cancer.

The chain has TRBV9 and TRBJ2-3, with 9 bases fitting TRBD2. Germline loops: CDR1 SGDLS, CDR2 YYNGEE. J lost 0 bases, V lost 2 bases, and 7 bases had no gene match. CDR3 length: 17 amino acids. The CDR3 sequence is CASSVPTSGKSTDTQYF. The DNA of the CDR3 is TGTGCCAGCAGCGTCCCGACTAGCGGAAAGAGCACAGATACGCAGTATTTT.

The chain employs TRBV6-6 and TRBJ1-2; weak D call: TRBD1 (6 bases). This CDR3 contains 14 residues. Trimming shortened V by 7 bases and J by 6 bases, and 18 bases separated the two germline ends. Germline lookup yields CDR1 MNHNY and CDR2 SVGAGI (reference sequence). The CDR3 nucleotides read TGTGCCAGCATCCACGAGGGGGTAATTCATGGCTACACCTTC. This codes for CASIHEGVIHGYTF.

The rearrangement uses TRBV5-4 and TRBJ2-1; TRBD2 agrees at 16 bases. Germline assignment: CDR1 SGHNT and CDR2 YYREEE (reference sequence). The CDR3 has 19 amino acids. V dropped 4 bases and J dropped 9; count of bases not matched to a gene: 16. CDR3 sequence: CASSDPGLAGGPLLPEQFF. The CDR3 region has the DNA TGTGCCAGCAGCGACCCGGGACTAGCGGGAGGGCCCTTACTTCCTGAGCAGTTCTTC.

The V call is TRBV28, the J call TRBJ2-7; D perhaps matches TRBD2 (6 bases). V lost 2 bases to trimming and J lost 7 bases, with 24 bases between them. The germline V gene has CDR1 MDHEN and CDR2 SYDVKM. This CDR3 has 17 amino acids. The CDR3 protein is CASSLIGIWGSGGEQYF. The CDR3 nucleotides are TGTGCCAGCAGTTTAATCGGGATCTGGGGTAGCGGTGGTGAGCAGTACTTC.

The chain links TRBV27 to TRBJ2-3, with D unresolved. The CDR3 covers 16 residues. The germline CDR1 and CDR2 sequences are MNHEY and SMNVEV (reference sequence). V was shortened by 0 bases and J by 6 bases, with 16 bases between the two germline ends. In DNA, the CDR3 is TGTGCCAGCAGTTTATCTATAGTCCAGGCAGCCGATACGCAGTATTTT. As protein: CASSLSIVQAADTQYF.